The present TCR beta chain was sequenced within a study of T cell clonality in common variable immunodeficiency. Between the trimmed V and J ends, which lost 0 bases and 6 bases, there was a span of 10 bases. This CDR3 spans 14 amino acids. Germline V gene sequence: CDR1 SGHNT, CDR2 YYREEE (reference sequence). The assay was immunoSEQ multiplex PCR, and TCRdb's table has in-frame clones only and misses some. The sample yields some 43,000 clones, without any singletons. This clone was picked up many times. The read falls 3 residues short of the CDR3 end, and the missing part is taken from the germline J gene.

This TCR was sampled from a person aged 18-69 years in good health. Specimen: peripheral blood mononuclear cells. The V call is TRBV5-4, the J call TRBJ1-5, with a possible D match to TRBD1 (5 bases). Partial CDR3 DNA: TGTGCCAGCAGCTTGGACAGGACCGGTCAGCCC. Translation: CASSLDRTGQP. The CDR3 in full is CASSLDRTGQPQHF.